In its sample, the clone carrying this TCR beta chain was seen a few times. Clones were read by immunoSEQ multiplex PCR, and TCRdb kept only the in-frame ones, dropping some. The sample consists of 70,000 or so clones, about 90% of them appearing once. This CDR3 is 15 amino acids long. Looked up from germline, CDR1 is SGHTA and CDR2 is FQGNSA. V lost 3 bases to trimming and J lost 5 bases; unmatched junction nucleotides: 4. This record comes from a study of OX40 agonist ivuxolimab in advanced cancers. The chain recombines TRBV7-2 with TRBJ2-5, with 12 bases that match TRBD2. The TCR originated in an adult with an advanced solid tumor such as melanoma, head and neck, liver or kidney cancer. Source: CD4+ or CD8+ T cells sorted from blood, taken in a trial of the OX40 agonist ivuxolimab. In nucleotides, the CDR3 is TGTGCCAGCAGCTTCACTAGCGGGGGGAGGGAGACCCAGTACTTC. Encoded protein: CASSFTSGGRETQYF.